Presented here are 32 T cell receptor beta chains from one specimen sequenced in a study of naive and memory T cell subsets. Study-level points and caveats: Especially in CD8 cells, naive repertoires contained a few larger clonotypes, possibly CD45RA-re-expressing memory cells.

Two oligonucleotides, mixed equimolar, formed the beta constant-region primer covering TRBC1 and TRBC2. The ligated cDNA underwent four PCR rounds using SP2 and nested alpha and beta constant-region primers. Via MiXCR, TCRdb re-called the UMI-ligation and nested PCR reads, giving one row per CDR3 protein. The sample consists of about 90,000 distinct CDR3 sequences, around 10% of them appearing once. These receptors' antigens are unknown. Sequencing was done on a sample of naive CD4+ T cells from blood. These receptors came from a human donor in good health.

In its sample, this clonotype was seen a few times. The V call is TRBV20-1, the J call TRBJ1-3, with D unclear. Germline V gene lookup returns CDR1 DFQATT and CDR2 SNEGSKA (reference sequence). The CDR3 has 14 amino acids. V was trimmed by 3 bases and J by 0 bases, leaving 9 bases between them. The chain's CDR3 is CSASVSHSGNTIYF. In DNA form, the CDR3 reads TGCAGTGCTAGTGTCAGCCACTCTGGAAACACCATATATTTT.

CDR3 sequence (DNA): TGTGCCAGCAGGGAACGGACGGGAAAAACTAGCAATCAGCCCCAGCATTTT. Protein: CASRERTGKTSNQPQHF. The chain employs TRBV6-2 or TRBV6-3 and TRBJ1-5; D is unresolved. The CDR3 is made up of 17 amino acids. Trimming took off 6 bases at V and 0 bases at J, with 18 bases between the two ends. Germline V gene lookup returns CDR1 MNHEY and CDR2 SVGEGT.

This clonotype came up once. The rearrangement joins TRBV12-3 or TRBV12-4 to TRBJ1-4; D might be TRBD1 (6 bases). Trimming took off 3 bases at V and 7 bases at J, with 15 bases between the two ends. The CDR3 extends over 15 amino acids. The CDR3 loop is CASSLVGGSREKLFF. The CDR3 DNA is TGTGCCAGCAGTTTGGTTGGGGGCTCGCGTGAAAAACTGTTTTTT.

The V and J genes are TRBV12-3 or TRBV12-4 and TRBJ2-5; 10 bases match TRBD2. The CDR3 length is 17 residues. V gave up 5 bases and J gave up 2 bases; unmatched junction bases: 11. This CDR3 reads CASSTYLAGGRQETQYF. In nucleotides, the CDR3 is TGTGCCAGCAGTACCTATTTAGCGGGGGGCCGTCAAGAGACCCAGTACTTC.

The rearrangement joins TRBV5-5 to TRBJ1-5, with D possibly being TRBD1 (6 bases). Germline V lookup: CDR1 SGHKS, CDR2 YYEKEE (reference sequence). The CDR3 is made up of 16 amino acids. V lost 0 bases and J lost 0, with 10 bases in between. The CDR3 coding sequence is TGTGCCAGCAGCTTGGTGACAGGTTTTAGCAATCAGCCCCAGCATTTT. Its translation is CASSLVTGFSNQPQHF. The full variable domain, completed using reference TRBV5-5 and TRBJ1-5, is DAGVTQSPTHLIKTRGQQVTLRCSPISGHKSVSWYQQVLGQGPQFIFQYYEKEERGRGNFPDRFSARQFPNYSSELNVNALLLGDSALYLCASSLVTGFSNQPQHFGDGTRLSIL.

This clonotype came up a few times. The CDR3 is CSATRDRVGEKLFF. The CDR3, as DNA: TGCAGTGCTACTAGGGACAGGGTTGGGGAAAAACTGTTTTTT. The rearrangement links TRBV20-1 to TRBJ1-4; 9 bases are shared with TRBD1. V gave up 4 bases and J gave up 8 bases; unmatched junction bases: 8. The CDR3 is 14 amino acids. Per the germline V gene, CDR1 is DFQATT and CDR2 is SNEGSKA (reference sequence).

This chain connects TRBV5-6 to TRBJ2-1, with 11 positions matching TRBD2. The J segment lost 8 bases and the V segment lost 4 bases, leaving 5 bases of the junction unmatched. This CDR3 contains 14 residues. Germline-derived CDR1 and CDR2 are SGHDT and YYEEEE. The CDR3 DNA reads as TGTGCCAGCAGCCTAGCGGGAGGTAGGGATGAGCAGTTCTTC. Translation gives CASSLAGGRDEQFF.

This clonotype was detected many times. The rearrangement uses TRBV20-1 and TRBJ2-5; D possibly corresponds to TRBD2 (5 bases). The CDR3 runs to 15 residues. V was cut by 3 bases and J by 5 bases, with 19 bases left in between. Germline V gene data show CDR1 as DFQATT and CDR2 as SNEGSKA (reference sequence). CDR3: CSARVTRGDLETQYF. CDR3 nucleotides: TGCAGTGCTAGGGTAACTAGAGGCGATTTGGAGACCCAGTACTTC.

This clonotype was counted ten times or more. The V call is TRBV7-9, the J call TRBJ2-1; 12 nucleotides line up with TRBD2. The germline CDR1 and CDR2 sequences are SEHNR and FQNEAQ (reference sequence). This CDR3 spans 17 amino acids. V dropped 5 bases and J dropped 5; count of bases not matched to a gene: 10. The CDR3 DNA sequence: TGTGCCAGCAGCGAATACAAGACTAGCGGGGGACACAATGAGCAGTTCTTC. This sequence encodes CASSEYKTSGGHNEQFF.

This chain joins TRBV7-8 and TRBJ2-5; weak D call: TRBD2 (6 bases). The V and J ends lost 5 bases and 3 bases respectively, with 16 bases between them. This CDR3 spans 15 amino acids. The germline gives CDR1 SGHVS, CDR2 FQNEAQ. CDR3 sequence (DNA): TGTGCCAGCAGCACCCGGGACTTCGGCGAAGAGACCCAGTACTTC. Its protein is CASSTRDFGEETQYF. Based on the CDR3 plus reference TRBV7-8 and TRBJ2-5, the full variable domain is GAGVSQSPRYKVAKRGQDVALRCDPISGHVSLFWYQQALGQGPEFLTYFQNEAQLDKSGLPSDRFFAERPEGSVSTLKIQRTQQEDSAVYLCASSTRDFGEETQYFGPGTRLLVL.

This clonotype turned up a few times. The CDR3 sequence: CASSRLGSSYNEQFF. The DNA of the CDR3 is TGCGCCAGCAGCCGACTGGGGAGCTCCTACAATGAGCAGTTCTTC. The chain employs TRBV5-1 and TRBJ2-1; D perhaps matches TRBD2 (5 bases). CDR1 is SGHRS, CDR2 YFSETQ, per germline. The CDR3 is 15 amino acids. V lost 4 bases and J 0 bases, leaving 11 bases between the germline ends.

The table lists this clonotype with a few counts. The V gene is TRBV20-1, the J gene TRBJ2-3; tentatively, D is TRBD2 (5 bases). From germline, CDR1 is DFQATT and CDR2 SNEGSKA (reference sequence). The CDR3 extends over 14 amino acids. Trimming took off 4 bases at V and 0 bases at J, with 11 bases between the two ends. The CDR3, as DNA: TGCAGTGCTATTCCGCGCGGGAGCACAGATACGCAGTATTTT. Translating gives CSAIPRGSTDTQYF.

The sample holds a few counts of this clonotype. The chain employs TRBV27 and TRBJ2-6, with a possible D match to TRBD2 (7 bases). Germline values: CDR1 MNHEY, CDR2 SMNVEV (reference sequence). The CDR3 extends over 15 amino acids. The V and J ends lost 8 bases and 3 bases respectively, with 14 bases between them. As DNA, the CDR3 is TGTGCCAGCGGTGGGGGGGCGAATGGGGCCAACGTCCTGACTTTC. This gives the protein CASGGGANGANVLTF.

This chain connects TRBV7-6 to TRBJ1-1; D is unclear. The CDR3 is 15 residues long. Trimming shortened V by 2 bases and J by 0 bases, and 10 bases separated the two germline ends. Per germline, CDR1 SGHVS and CDR2 FNYEAQ. The CDR3, as DNA: TGTGCCAGCAGCTTATACAGCGGGGTGAACACTGAAGCTTTCTTT. Translated: CASSLYSGVNTEAFF.

The chain employs TRBV10-2 and TRBJ2-5; a possible D gene is TRBD1 (6 bases). Trimming cost V 4 bases and J 1 base, with 10 bases left between them. Germline lookup yields CDR1 WSHSY and CDR2 SAAADI. This CDR3 spans 14 amino acids. The CDR3: CASSGQALQETQYF. CDR3 DNA: TGCGCCAGCAGTGGACAGGCCCTCCAAGAGACCCAGTACTTC.

The chain combines TRBV30 with TRBJ1-1; tentative D call: TRBD1 (6 bases). V was clipped by 3 bases and J by 1 base, with 15 bases between them. The CDR3 consists of 15 residues. Germline CDR1 reads GTSNPN; CDR2 reads SVGIG (reference sequence). CDR3 residues: CAWRIQGIANTEAFF. The DNA of the CDR3 is TGTGCCTGGAGAATACAGGGAATTGCGAACACTGAAGCTTTCTTT.

In its sample, this clonotype was seen a few times. This chain joins TRBV6-5 and TRBJ2-7, with D possibly called TRBD1 or TRBD2 (5 bases each). In germline, CDR1 is MNHEY, CDR2 SVGAGI. Trimming pared 0 bases from V and 5 bases from J, leaving 8 bases between. CDR3 length: 13 amino acids. The CDR3 coding sequence is TGTGCCAGCAGTTACTCGAGGGGAAACGAGCAGTACTTC. This gives the protein CASSYSRGNEQYF.

The table lists this clonotype with many counts. The chain couples TRBV29-1 to TRBJ2-2; TRBD2 matches 10 bases. CDR1 SQVTM and CDR2 ANQGSEA come from the germline V gene. This CDR3 has 14 residues. The chain's CDR3 is CSARTSGDTGELFF. The CDR3 DNA reads as TGCAGTGCCCGGACTAGCGGAGACACCGGGGAGCTGTTTTTT.

This clonotype was recorded many times. The V gene is TRBV20-1, the J gene TRBJ2-4, with 7 bases aligning to TRBD2. Germline V gives CDR1 DFQATT, CDR2 SNEGSKA (reference sequence). After removal of 0 bases from V and 0 bases from J, the junction contained 11 bases not matched to a gene. The CDR3 runs 18 residues. In DNA, the CDR3 is TGCAGTGCTAGAGAATTGAGGAGCCGCGGGAGAGCCAAAAACATTCAGTACTTC. Residues: CSARELRSRGRAKNIQYF.

This clonotype was counted only a few times. The V and J genes are TRBV6-2 or TRBV6-3 and TRBJ1-2; D is uncertain. Germline lookup yields CDR1 MNHEY and CDR2 SVGEGT. Trimming removed 5 bases at V and 4 bases at J, with 11 bases between. The CDR3 spans 13 residues. The CDR3: CASSDPLSYGYTF. CDR3 nucleotide sequence: TGTGCCAGCAGTGATCCACTTTCCTATGGCTACACCTTC.

This rearrangement joins TRBV28 to TRBJ2-7; TRBD1 matches 9 bases. Unmatched junction bases numbered 3, after V lost 3 bases and J lost 9 bases. Per germline, CDR1 MDHEN and CDR2 SYDVKM. The CDR3 is 12 amino acids. The CDR3 DNA is TGTGCCAGCAGTTTGGGGACAGGGACGCAGTACTTC. Encoded protein: CASSLGTGTQYF. The variable domain in full, completed from reference TRBV28 and TRBJ2-7, reads DVKVTQSSRYLVKRTGEKVFLECVQDMDHENMFWYRQDPGLGLRLIYFSYDVKMKEKGDIPEGYSVSREKKERFSLILESASTNQTSMYLCASSLGTGTQYFGPGTRLTVT.

The chain employs TRBV20-1 and TRBJ1-6; a weak D match, TRBD1 (5 bases). The length of the CDR3 is 15 residues. Trimming shortened V by 6 bases and J by 9 bases, and 21 bases separated the two germline ends. CDR1 and CDR2 (germline): DFQATT, SNEGSKA (reference sequence). CDR3: CSAPEGNSLVSPLHF. The CDR3 DNA reads as TGCAGTGCCCCCGAGGGGAACTCGCTAGTTTCACCCCTCCACTTT.

In its sample, this clonotype was seen many times. V and J are TRBV7-2 and TRBJ2-7; either TRBD1 or TRBD2 may supply D (5 bases each). Germline V gene lookup returns CDR1 SGHTA and CDR2 FQGNSA. CDR3 size: 16 residues. The V gene lost 1 base and the J gene lost 9 bases, with 22 bases spanning the gap. This CDR3 reads CASSLGAGTPEFGQYF. For the CDR3, the DNA is TGTGCCAGCAGCTTAGGCGCCGGGACGCCGGAATTCGGGCAGTACTTC.

This clonotype was counted many times. The chain couples TRBV20-1 to TRBJ2-7, with a tentative D call TRBD1 (6 bases). Germline V CDR1 and CDR2: DFQATT, SNEGSKA (reference sequence). V shed 4 bases and J shed 3 bases, with 13 bases lying between them. This CDR3 has 13 residues. The CDR3 sequence is CSANRESYYEQYF. The CDR3 DNA follows: TGCAGTGCTAACAGGGAAAGTTACTACGAGCAGTACTTC.

The chain is built from TRBV18 and TRBJ2-2; 9 bases line up with TRBD2. Per the germline V gene, CDR1 is KGHSH and CDR2 is LQKENI. V trimming: 0 bases; J trimming: 2 bases; junction bases outside the gene matches: 7. The CDR3 has 18 residues. The DNA of the CDR3 is TGTGCCAGCTCACCACCAGGCGCTCTAGCGGGAAACACCGGGGAGCTGTTTTTT. It translates to CASSPPGALAGNTGELFF. The whole variable domain, remainder taken from reference TRBV18 and TRBJ2-2, is NAGVMQNPRHLVRRRGQEARLRCSPMKGHSHVYWYRQLPEEGLKFMVYLQKENIIDESGMPKERFSAEFPKEGPSILRIQQVVRGDSAAYFCASSPPGALAGNTGELFFGEGSRLTVL.

This chain connects TRBV5-1 to TRBJ1-2, with 8 bases that match TRBD1. Looked up from germline, CDR1 is SGHRS and CDR2 is YFSETQ. Unmatched junction bases numbered 10, after V lost 2 bases and J lost 7 bases. CDR3 length equals 15 residues. The CDR3, as DNA: TGCGCCAGCAGCTTTTCCGCAGACAGGGGATCTGGCTACACCTTC. It yields the protein CASSFSADRGSGYTF.

This rearrangement joins TRBV10-3 to TRBJ1-1, with 8 nucleotides matching TRBD1. J gave up 2 bases and V 6 bases, and 5 bases lay outside the gene matches. The CDR3 loop spans 14 amino acids. Looked up from germline, CDR1 is ENHRY and CDR2 is SYGVKD. CDR3 in DNA: TGTGCCATCAGGGAGACAGGGGAAAACACTGAAGCTTTCTTT. This translates into CAIRETGENTEAFF.

V usage is TRBV19 and J usage is TRBJ1-5, with D tentatively TRBD1 (6 bases). CDR1 and CDR2 from the germline V gene are LNHDA and SQIVND (reference sequence). The CDR3 runs 14 residues. V was cut by 10 bases and J by 2 bases, with 15 bases left in between. The CDR3 sequence is CATRQAGGNQPQHF. For the CDR3, the DNA is TGTGCCACCAGACAGGCGGGGGGCAATCAGCCCCAGCATTTT. Drawing the rest from reference TRBV19 and TRBJ1-5, the complete variable domain is DGGITQSPKYLFRKEGQNVTLSCEQNLNHDAMYWYRQDPGQGLRLIYYSQIVNDFQKGDIAEGYSVSREKKESFPLTVTSAQKNPTAFYLCATRQAGGNQPQHFGDGTRLSIL.

The chain uses TRBV10-3 and TRBJ1-4; 7 bases line up with TRBD1. Germline lookup yields CDR1 ENHRY and CDR2 SYGVKD. The trim removed 4 bases at V and 11 bases at J, leaving 4 bases unmatched. The CDR3 totals 12 residues. The CDR3 DNA is TGTGCCATCAGTGGGACAGGCCTCAAACTGTTTTTT. Translating it yields CAISGTGLKLFF.

This clonotype was recorded many times. This chain connects TRBV20-1 to TRBJ1-4; 8 nucleotides line up with TRBD1. J was trimmed by 8 bases and V by 5 bases; bases with no gene match: 7. The germline gives CDR1 DFQATT, CDR2 SNEGSKA (reference sequence). The CDR3 contains 13 residues. In nucleotides, the CDR3 is TGCAGTGCTTCGGACAGGGAGCGCGAAAAACTGTTTTTT. This sequence encodes CSASDREREKLFF.

V and J are TRBV11-2 and TRBJ1-1, with TRBD1 matching over 7 bases. Per the germline V gene, CDR1 is SGHAT and CDR2 is FQNNGV. The length of the CDR3 is 15 residues. The V segment lost 5 bases and the J segment 0 bases; nucleotides outside the gene matches: 6. CDR3 sequence: CASSGTGTVNTEAFF. The CDR3 DNA reads TGTGCCAGCAGCGGAACCGGGACAGTGAACACTGAAGCTTTCTTT. Drawing the rest from reference TRBV11-2 and TRBJ1-1, the complete variable domain is EAGVAQSPRYKIIEKRQSVAFWCNPISGHATLYWYQQILGQGPKLLIQFQNNGVVDDSQLPKDRFSAERLKGVDSTLKIQPAKLEDSAVYLCASSGTGTVNTEAFFGQGTRLTVV.

V and J are TRBV7-2 and TRBJ1-6; D unclear. The CDR3 loop spans 17 amino acids. Germline V gene lookup returns CDR1 SGHTA and CDR2 FQGNSA. V lost 0 bases to trimming and J lost 11 bases, with 20 bases between them. The CDR3 sequence: CASSLARPNSGWAPLHF. In DNA, the CDR3 is TGTGCCAGCAGCTTAGCCAGGCCGAATTCGGGCTGGGCACCCCTCCACTTT.